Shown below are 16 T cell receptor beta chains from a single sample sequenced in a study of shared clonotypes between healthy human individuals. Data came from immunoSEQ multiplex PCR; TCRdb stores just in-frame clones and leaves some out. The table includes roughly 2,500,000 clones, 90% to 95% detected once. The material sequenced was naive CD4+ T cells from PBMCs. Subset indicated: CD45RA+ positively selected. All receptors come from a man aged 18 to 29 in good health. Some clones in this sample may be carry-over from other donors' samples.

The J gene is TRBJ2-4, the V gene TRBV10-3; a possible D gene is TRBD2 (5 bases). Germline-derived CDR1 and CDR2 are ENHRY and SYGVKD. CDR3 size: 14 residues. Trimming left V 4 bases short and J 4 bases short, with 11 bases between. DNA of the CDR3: TGTGCCATCAGTGTTGAGGGTACTAAAAACATTCAGTACTTC. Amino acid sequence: CAISVEGTKNIQYF.

The CDR3 loop is CASRLQGYTQYF. Here the CDR3 DNA reads TGTGCCAGCAGACTACAGGGCTATACGCAGTATTTT. The V call is TRBV5-8, the J call TRBJ2-3; D is possibly TRBD1 (6 bases). The CDR3 loop spans 12 amino acids. The V end lost 5 bases, the J end lost 7 bases, and 11 bases lay between the germline ends. Germline V gene sequence: CDR1 SGHTS, CDR2 YDEGEE.

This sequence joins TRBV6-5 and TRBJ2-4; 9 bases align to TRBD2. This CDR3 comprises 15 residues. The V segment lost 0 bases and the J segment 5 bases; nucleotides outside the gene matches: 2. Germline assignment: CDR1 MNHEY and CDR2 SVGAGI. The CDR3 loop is CASSYSTSGQNIQYF. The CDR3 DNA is TGTGCCAGCAGTTACTCGACTAGCGGACAAAACATTCAGTACTTC.

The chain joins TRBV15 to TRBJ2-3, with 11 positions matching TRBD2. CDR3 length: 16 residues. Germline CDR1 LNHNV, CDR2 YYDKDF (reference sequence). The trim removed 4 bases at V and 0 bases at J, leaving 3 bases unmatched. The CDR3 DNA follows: TGTGCCACCAGCAAGGGACTAGCGGATAGCACAGATACGCAGTATTTT. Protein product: CATSKGLADSTDTQYF.

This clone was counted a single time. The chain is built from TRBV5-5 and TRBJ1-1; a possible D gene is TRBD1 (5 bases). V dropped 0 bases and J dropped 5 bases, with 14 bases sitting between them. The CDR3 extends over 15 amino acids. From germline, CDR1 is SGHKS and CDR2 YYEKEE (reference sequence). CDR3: CASSLAAREWTEAFF. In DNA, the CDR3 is TGTGCCAGCAGCTTGGCAGCCAGGGAGTGGACTGAAGCTTTCTTT.

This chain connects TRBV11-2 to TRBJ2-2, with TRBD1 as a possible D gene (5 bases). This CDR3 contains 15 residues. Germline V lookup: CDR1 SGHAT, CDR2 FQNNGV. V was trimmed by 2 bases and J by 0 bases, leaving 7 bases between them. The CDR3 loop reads CASSLRTSNTGELFF. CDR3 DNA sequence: TGTGCCAGCAGCTTAAGGACATCGAACACCGGGGAGCTGTTTTTT.

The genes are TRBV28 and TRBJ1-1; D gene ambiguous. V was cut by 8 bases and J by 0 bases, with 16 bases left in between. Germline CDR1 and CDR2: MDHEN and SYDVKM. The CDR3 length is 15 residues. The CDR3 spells CASPPPGRMNTEAFF. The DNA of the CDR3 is TGTGCCAGCCCACCCCCGGGCAGAATGAACACTGAAGCTTTCTTT.

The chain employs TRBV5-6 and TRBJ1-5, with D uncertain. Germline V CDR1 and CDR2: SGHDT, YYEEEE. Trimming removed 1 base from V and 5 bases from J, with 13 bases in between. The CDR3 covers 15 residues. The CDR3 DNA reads TGTGCCAGCAGCTTGTATTCGGGTATTGATCAGCCCCAGCATTTT. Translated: CASSLYSGIDQPQHF. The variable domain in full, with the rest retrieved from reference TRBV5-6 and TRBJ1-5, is DAGVTQSPTHLIKTRGQQVTLRCSPKSGHDTVSWYQQALGQGPQFIFQYYEEEERQRGNFPDRFSGHQFPNYSSELNVNALLLGDSALYLCASSLYSGIDQPQHFGDGTRLSIL.

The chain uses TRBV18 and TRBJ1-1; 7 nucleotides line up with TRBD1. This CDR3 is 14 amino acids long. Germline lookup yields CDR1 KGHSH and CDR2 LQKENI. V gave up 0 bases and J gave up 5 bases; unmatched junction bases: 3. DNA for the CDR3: TGTGCCAGCTCACCACCGTCGGACAGGACTGAAGCTTTCTTT. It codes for CASSPPSDRTEAFF.

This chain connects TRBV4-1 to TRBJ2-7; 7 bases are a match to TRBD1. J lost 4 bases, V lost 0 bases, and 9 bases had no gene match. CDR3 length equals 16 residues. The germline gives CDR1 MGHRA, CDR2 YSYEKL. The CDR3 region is CASSQDWRQGNYEQYF. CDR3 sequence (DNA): TGCGCCAGCAGCCAAGATTGGAGACAGGGTAATTACGAGCAGTACTTC.

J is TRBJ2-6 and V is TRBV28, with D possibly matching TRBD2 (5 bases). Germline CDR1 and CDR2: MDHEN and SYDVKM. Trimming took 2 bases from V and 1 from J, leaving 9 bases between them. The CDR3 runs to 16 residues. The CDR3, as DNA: TGTGCCAGCAGTTTAGGGTGGAGGTCTGGGGCCAACGTCCTGACTTTC. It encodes CASSLGWRSGANVLTF.

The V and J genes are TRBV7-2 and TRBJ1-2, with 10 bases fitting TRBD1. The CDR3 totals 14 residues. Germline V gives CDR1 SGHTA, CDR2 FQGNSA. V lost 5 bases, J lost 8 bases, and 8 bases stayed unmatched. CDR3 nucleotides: TGTGCCAGCAGCCAAGGGACAGGGGAATTAGGCTACACCTTC. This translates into CASSQGTGELGYTF.

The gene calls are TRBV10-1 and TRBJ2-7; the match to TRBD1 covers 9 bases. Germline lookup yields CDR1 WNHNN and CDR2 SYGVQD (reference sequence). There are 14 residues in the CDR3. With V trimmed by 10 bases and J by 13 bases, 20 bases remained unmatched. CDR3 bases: TGCGCCACCCAATCGCCAGACAGGGGGTGCATGTACTACTTC. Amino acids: CATQSPDRGCMYYF.

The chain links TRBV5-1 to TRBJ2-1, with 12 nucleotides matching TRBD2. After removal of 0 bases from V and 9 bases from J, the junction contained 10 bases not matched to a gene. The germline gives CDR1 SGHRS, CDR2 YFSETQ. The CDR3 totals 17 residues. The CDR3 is CASSLGWGASGRVEQFF. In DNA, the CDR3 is TGCGCCAGCAGCTTGGGCTGGGGGGCTAGCGGGAGGGTTGAGCAGTTCTTC. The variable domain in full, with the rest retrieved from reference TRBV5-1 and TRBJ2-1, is KAGVTQTPRYLIKTRGQQVTLSCSPISGHRSVSWYQQTPGQGLQFLFEYFSETQRNKGNFPGRFSGRQFSNSRSEMNVSTLELGDSALYLCASSLGWGASGRVEQFFGPGTRLTVL.

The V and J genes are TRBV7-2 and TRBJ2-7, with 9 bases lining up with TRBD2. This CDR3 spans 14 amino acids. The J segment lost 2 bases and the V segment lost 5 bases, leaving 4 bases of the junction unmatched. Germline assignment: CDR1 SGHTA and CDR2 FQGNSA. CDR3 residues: CASSVLAGPYEQYF. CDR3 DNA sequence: TGTGCCAGCAGCGTACTAGCGGGTCCCTACGAGCAGTACTTC.

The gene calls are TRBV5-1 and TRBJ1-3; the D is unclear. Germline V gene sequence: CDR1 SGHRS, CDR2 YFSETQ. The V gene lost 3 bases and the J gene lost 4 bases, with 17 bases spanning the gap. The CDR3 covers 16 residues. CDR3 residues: CASSSGGWVIGNTIYF. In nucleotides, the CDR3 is TGCGCCAGCAGCTCTGGCGGCTGGGTGATCGGAAACACCATATATTTT. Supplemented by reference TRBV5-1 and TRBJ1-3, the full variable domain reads KAGVTQTPRYLIKTRGQQVTLSCSPISGHRSVSWYQQTPGQGLQFLFEYFSETQRNKGNFPGRFSGRQFSNSRSEMNVSTLELGDSALYLCASSSGGWVIGNTIYFGEGSWLTVV.